This T cell receptor (beta chain) derives from a study of T-cell reconstitution after alpha-beta-depleted transplantation in children. This CDR3 spans 16 amino acids. With 4 bases clipped from V and 6 bases from J, the junction kept 5 bases outside the gene matches. CDR1 LGHNA and CDR2 YSLEER come from the germline V gene. Preparation of the TCRbeta library was carried out with unique molecular identifiers. Each CDR3 protein gets one entry after TCRdb re-called the PCR reads with MiXCR. The table lists about 980,000 distinct CDR3 sequences, around 30% of them singletons. This rearrangement joins TRBV4-3 to TRBJ2-3, with 15 positions matching TRBD2. Sequencing was performed on PBMCs, mostly from graft donor cells, taken 360 days after TCRalphabeta/CD19-depleted stem cell transplant. This TCR derives from a boy under two years old who had a stem cell transplant for SCID, so the T cells may come from the graft donor. The CDR3 bases are TGCGCCAGCAGCCGAGGACTAGCGGGGGGGCGGGATACGCAGTATTTT. Translated: CASSRGLAGGRDTQYF.